This T cell receptor beta chain appears in the sequencing data of a study of shared clonotypes between healthy human individuals. Study-wide background: Donor ages ranged 18 to 49 years: a couple of women, three men.

An assay was performed, and its level was deep. The authors loaded roughly 180 ng DNA, around 32,000 T cell genomes, into sorted-subset replicate PCRs. Sequencing was performed with immunoSEQ multiplex PCR; in TCRdb, only in-frame clones are kept and a portion is missing. Here the sample spans 980,000 or so clones, 76% being singletons. CDR3 length: 12 residues. The chain is built from TRBV12-2 and TRBJ2-5. TRBV12-2 is a pseudogene. This receptor was obtained from a man aged 18 to 30 in good health. Sequenced: memory CD4+ T cells sorted from blood. Described subset: CD45RA-negative fraction. CDR3 nucleotides: TGTGCAAGTCGGGTAGTAGGGGAGACCCAGTACTTC. Residues: CASRVVGETQYF.